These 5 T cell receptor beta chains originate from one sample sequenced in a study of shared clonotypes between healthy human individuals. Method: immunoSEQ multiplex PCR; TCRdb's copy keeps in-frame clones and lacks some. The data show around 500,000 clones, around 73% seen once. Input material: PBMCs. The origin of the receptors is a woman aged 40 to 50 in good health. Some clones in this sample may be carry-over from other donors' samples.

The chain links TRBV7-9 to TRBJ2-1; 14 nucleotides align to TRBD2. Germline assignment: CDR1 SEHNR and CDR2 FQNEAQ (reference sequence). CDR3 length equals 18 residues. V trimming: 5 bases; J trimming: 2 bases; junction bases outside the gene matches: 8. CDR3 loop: CASSAGGLAGGPYNEQFF. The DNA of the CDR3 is TGTGCCAGCAGCGCCGGTGGACTAGCGGGAGGCCCCTACAATGAGCAGTTCTTC.

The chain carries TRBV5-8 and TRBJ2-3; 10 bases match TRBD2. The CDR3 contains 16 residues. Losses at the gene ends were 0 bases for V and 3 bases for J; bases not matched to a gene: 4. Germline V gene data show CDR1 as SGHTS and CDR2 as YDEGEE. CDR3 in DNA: TGTGCCAGCAGCTTGGTGGCTAGCGGGAGAACAGATACGCAGTATTTT. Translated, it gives CASSLVASGRTDTQYF.

CDR3 loop: CASSDGTGPSEQYF. In DNA form, the CDR3 reads TGTGCCAGCAGTGACGGGACAGGCCCCTCGGAGCAGTACTTC. The V gene is TRBV2, the J gene TRBJ2-5, with 8 bases identical to TRBD1. The CDR3 runs to 14 residues. With 3 bases clipped from V and 11 bases from J, the junction kept 11 bases outside the gene matches. Germline loops: CDR1 SNHLY, CDR2 FYNNEI.

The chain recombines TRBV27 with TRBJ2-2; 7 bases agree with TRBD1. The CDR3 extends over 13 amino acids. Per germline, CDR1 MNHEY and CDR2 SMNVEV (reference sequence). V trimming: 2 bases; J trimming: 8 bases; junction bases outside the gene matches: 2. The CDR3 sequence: CASSLDRAGELFF. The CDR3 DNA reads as TGTGCCAGCAGTTTAGACAGGGCTGGGGAGCTGTTTTTT.

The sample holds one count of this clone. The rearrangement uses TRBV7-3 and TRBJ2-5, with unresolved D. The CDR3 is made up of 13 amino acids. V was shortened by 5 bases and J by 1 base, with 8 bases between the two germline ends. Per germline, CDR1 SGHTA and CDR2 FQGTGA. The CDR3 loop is CASSNTPQETQYF. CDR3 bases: TGTGCCAGCAGCAATACACCCCAAGAGACCCAGTACTTC.